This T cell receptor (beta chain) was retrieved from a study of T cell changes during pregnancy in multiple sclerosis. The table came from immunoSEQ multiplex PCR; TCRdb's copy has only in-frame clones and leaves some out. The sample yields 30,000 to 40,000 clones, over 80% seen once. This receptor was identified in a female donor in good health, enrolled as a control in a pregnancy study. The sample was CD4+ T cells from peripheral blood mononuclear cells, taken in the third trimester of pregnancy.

The CDR3, as DNA: TGTGCCAGCAGGAGAGGGGGCGGTTACGAGCAGTACTTC. This sequence encodes CASRRGGGYEQYF. The rearrangement links TRBV28 to TRBJ2-7; 7 bases align to TRBD1. The CDR3 runs 13 residues. Germline-derived CDR1 and CDR2 are MDHEN and SYDVKM. The V segment lost 6 bases and the J segment 4 bases; nucleotides outside the gene matches: 6.